Described below is a single T cell receptor (beta chain) sequence and its context. The source of the sample is a study of patients and donors after allogeneic stem cell transplantation. Germline V gene data show CDR1 as SGHAT and CDR2 as FQNNGV. The length of the CDR3 is 16 residues. The V and J ends lost 4 bases and 4 bases, in that order; junction bases with no gene match: 7. TCRdb redid the calling of the RT-PCR reads with MiXCR, one entry per CDR3 protein. The repertoire holds some 200,000 distinct CDR3 sequences, 41% seen once, with about 30% in the top ten. This clonotype was sampled from a human donor who was either an allogeneic HSCT recipient or a stem cell or donor lymphocyte infusion donor (not recorded which). It is not recorded whose cells these are; they may come from a transplant donor. The specimen sequenced was blood, either unsorted or a sorted T cell fraction (not recorded which). This chain links TRBV11-2 with TRBJ1-6, with 7 bases identical to TRBD1. CDR3: CASSSRTGSYNSPLHF. DNA of the CDR3: TGTGCCAGCAGCTCTCGGACAGGATCTTATAATTCACCCCTCCACTTT.